This T cell receptor beta chain was identified during a study of cytomegalovirus exposure and HLA in healthy donors. About this clone: Antigen specificity is unknown.

Study conclusions and caveats: After further analysis at a later stage, some 15,000 TCR beta sequences were associated with HLA alleles at 0.05 false discovery rate. Later, an analysis found that common viral pathogens appeared to be linked with several of the most significant clusters. TCR beta V- and J-gene trimming was later associated with a missense DCLRE1C variant. A later look showed TCR association rates differing by HLA locus, highest for DRB1 and lowest for HLA-C.

The PCR was carried out with 60 Vbeta primers and 13 Jbeta primers. Some clones are missing from TCRdb's copy, which holds only in-frame ones; the method was immunoSEQ multiplex PCR. This sample has 150,000 to 200,000 clones; 81% occur once, and the top ten carry approximately 3.6%. Trimming removed 5 bases from V and 6 bases from J, with 12 bases in between. Germline V gives CDR1 MNHEY, CDR2 SMNVEV (reference sequence). The CDR3 extends over 13 amino acids. The chain is built from TRBV27 and TRBJ2-3, with D perhaps TRBD2 (6 bases). This receptor was taken from a man in his forties in good health and CMV-seropositive. Sequences were obtained from PBMCs. This CDR3 reads CASSPTSWDTQYF. DNA for the CDR3: TGTGCCAGCAGTCCGACTAGTTGGGATACGCAGTATTTT.